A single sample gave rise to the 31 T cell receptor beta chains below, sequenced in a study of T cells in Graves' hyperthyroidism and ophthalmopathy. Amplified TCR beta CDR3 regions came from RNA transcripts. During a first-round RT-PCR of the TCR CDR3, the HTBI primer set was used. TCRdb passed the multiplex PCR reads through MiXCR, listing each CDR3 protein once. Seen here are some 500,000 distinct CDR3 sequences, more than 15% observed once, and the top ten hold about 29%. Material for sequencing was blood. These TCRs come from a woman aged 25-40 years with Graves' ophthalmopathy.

The CDR3 bases are TGTGCCAGCAGCTTCGTCCGAGATACGCAGTATTTT. This translates into CASSFVRDTQYF. The chain links TRBV14 to TRBJ2-3, with D hard to call. The CDR3 is made up of 12 amino acids. Germline V gene lookup returns CDR1 SGHDN and CDR2 FVKESK. V was trimmed by 5 bases and J by 5 bases, leaving 8 bases between them. The whole variable domain, filled in from reference TRBV14 and TRBJ2-3, reads EAGVTQFPSHSVIEKGQTVTLRCDPISGHDNLYWYRRVMGKEIKFLLHFVKESKQDESGMPNNRFLAERTGGTYSTLKVQPAELEDSGVYFCASSFVRDTQYFGPGTRLTVL.

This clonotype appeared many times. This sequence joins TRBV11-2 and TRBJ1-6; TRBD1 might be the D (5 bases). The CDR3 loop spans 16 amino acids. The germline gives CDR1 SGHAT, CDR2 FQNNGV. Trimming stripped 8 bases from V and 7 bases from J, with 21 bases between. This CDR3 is CASRATRGIRNSPLHF. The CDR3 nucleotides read TGTGCCAGCCGGGCCACTCGGGGGATTCGGAATTCACCCCTCCACTTT.

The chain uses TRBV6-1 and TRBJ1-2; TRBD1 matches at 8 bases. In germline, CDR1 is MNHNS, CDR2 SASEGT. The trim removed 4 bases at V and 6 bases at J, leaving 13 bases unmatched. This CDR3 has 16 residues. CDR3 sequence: CASSGQTTGGDNGYTF. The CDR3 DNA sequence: TGTGCCAGCAGTGGACAAACTACAGGGGGAGATAATGGCTACACCTTC.

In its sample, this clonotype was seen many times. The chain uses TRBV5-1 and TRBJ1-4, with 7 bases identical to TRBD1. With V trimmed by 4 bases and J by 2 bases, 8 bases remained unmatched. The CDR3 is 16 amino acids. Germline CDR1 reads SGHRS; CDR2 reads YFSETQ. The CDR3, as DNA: TGCGCCAGCAGCGCGACAGGGTTCGCTACTAATGAAAAACTGTTTTTT. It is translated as CASSATGFATNEKLFF.

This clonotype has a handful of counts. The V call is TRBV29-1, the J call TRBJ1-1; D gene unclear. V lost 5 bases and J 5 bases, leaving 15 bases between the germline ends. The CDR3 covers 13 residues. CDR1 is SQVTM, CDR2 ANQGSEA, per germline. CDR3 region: CSVHTVDPTEAFF. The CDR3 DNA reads TGCAGCGTTCACACAGTTGACCCGACTGAAGCTTTCTTT. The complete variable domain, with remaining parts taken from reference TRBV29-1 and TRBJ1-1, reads SAVISQKPSRDICQRGTSLTIQCQVDSQVTMMFWYRQQPGQSLTLIATANQGSEATYESGFVIDKFPISRPNLTFSTLTVSNMSPEDSSIYLCSVHTVDPTEAFFGQGTRLTVV.

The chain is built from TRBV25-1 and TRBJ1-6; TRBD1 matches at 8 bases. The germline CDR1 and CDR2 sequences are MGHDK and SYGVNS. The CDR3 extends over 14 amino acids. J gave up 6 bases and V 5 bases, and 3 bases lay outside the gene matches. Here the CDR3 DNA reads TGTGCCAGCAGTATGACAGGGGTTAATTCACCCCTCCACTTT. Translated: CASSMTGVNSPLHF.

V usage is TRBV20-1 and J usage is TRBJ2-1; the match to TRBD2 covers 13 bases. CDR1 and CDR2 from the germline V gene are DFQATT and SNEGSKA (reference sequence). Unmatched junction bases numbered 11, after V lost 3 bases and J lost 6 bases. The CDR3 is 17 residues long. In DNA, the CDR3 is TGCAGTGCTAGCCCACTAGCGGGAGGGCTTTTGGGCAATGAGCAGTTCTTC. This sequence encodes CSASPLAGGLLGNEQFF.

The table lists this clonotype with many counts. Written as DNA, the CDR3 is TGTGCCAGCAGAGAGACAGGGTCCTACGAGCAGTACTTC. Amino acids: CASRETGSYEQYF. The V and J genes are TRBV28 and TRBJ2-7, with 7 bases matching TRBD1. The V gene's germline CDR1 is MDHEN and CDR2 SYDVKM. The CDR3 consists of 13 residues. V was pared by 6 bases and J by 1 base, with 3 bases of the junction left unmatched.

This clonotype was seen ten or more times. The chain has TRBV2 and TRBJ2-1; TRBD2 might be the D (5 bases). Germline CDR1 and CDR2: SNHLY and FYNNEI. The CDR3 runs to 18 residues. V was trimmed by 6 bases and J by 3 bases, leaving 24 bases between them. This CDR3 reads CASRYSSTRGLVYNEQFF. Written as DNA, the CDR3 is TGTGCCAGCAGGTATTCGTCAACACGGGGTCTTGTCTACAATGAGCAGTTCTTC.

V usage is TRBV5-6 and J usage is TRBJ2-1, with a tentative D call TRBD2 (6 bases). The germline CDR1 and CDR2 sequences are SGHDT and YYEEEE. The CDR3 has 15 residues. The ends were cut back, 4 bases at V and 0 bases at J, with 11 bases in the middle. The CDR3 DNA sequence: TGTGCCAGCAGCCGGGACGGGAGCTCCTACAATGAGCAGTTCTTC. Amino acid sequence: CASSRDGSSYNEQFF.

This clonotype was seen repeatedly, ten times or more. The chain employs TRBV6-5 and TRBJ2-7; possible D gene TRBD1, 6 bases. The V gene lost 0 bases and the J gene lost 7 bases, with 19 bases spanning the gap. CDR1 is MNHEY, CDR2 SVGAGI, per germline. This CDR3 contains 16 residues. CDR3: CASSYSNSQGIEEQYF. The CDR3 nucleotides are TGTGCCAGCAGTTACTCGAACTCCCAGGGGATAGAAGAGCAGTACTTC.

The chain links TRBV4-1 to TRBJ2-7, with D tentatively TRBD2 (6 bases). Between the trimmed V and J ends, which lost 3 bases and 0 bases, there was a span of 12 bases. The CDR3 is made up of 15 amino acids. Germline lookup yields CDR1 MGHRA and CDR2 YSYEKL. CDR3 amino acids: CASSHLDGSSYEQYF. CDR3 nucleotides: TGCGCCAGCAGCCACCTCGACGGGAGCTCCTACGAGCAGTACTTC.

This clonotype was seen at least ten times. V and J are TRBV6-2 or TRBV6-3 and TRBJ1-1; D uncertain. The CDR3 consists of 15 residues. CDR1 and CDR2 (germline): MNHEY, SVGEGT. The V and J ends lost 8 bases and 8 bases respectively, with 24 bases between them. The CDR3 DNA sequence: TGTGCCAGCCTCCCCGGGCTCGAGGGAAAGGTAGAAGCTTTCTTT. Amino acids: CASLPGLEGKVEAFF.

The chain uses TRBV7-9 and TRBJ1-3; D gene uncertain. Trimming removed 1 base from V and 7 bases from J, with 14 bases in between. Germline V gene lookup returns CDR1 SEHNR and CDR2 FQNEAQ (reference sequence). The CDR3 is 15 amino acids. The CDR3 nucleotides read TGTGCCAGCAGCTTAGGTAGCGGCGCGGGGAACACCATATATTTT. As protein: CASSLGSGAGNTIYF.

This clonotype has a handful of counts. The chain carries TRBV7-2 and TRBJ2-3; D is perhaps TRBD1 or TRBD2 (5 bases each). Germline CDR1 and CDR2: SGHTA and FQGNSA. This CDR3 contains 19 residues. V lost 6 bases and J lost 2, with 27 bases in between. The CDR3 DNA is TGTGCCAGCAGGAGTTTCCGGGACCAAAGATTGTATCACACAGATACGCAGTATTTT. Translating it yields CASRSFRDQRLYHTDTQYF.

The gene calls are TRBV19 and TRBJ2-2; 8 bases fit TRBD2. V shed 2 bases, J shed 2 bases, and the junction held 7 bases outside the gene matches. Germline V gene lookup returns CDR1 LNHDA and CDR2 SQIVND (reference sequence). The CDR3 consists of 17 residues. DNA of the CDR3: TGTGCCAGTAGTATACCCACTAGCGGAGCCAACACCGGGGAGCTGTTTTTT. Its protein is CASSIPTSGANTGELFF.

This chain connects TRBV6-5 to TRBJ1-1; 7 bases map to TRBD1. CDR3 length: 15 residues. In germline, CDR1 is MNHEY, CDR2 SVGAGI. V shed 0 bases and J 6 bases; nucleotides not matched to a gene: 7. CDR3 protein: CASSYSQGGTSEAFF. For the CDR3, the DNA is TGTGCCAGCAGTTACTCGCAGGGGGGAACCTCTGAAGCTTTCTTT.

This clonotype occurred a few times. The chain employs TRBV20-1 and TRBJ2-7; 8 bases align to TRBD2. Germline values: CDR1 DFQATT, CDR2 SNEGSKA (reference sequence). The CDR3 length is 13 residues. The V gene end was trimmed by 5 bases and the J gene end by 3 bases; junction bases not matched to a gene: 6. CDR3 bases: TGCAGTGCTCGAACTAGCGGACGCTACGAGCAGTACTTC. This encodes CSARTSGRYEQYF.

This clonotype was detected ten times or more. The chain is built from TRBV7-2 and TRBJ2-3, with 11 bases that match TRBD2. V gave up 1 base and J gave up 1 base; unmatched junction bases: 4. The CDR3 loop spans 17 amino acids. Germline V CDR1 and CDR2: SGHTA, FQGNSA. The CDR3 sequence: CASSLETSGRGTDTQYF. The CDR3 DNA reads TGTGCCAGCAGCTTAGAAACTAGCGGGAGAGGCACAGATACGCAGTATTTT.

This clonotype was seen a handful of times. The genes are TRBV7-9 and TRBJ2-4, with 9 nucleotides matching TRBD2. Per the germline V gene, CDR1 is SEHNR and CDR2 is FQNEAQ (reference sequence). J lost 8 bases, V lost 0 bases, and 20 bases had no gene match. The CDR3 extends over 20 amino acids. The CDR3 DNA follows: TGTGCCAGCAGCTTAGCCGGAGTAGCGGGAGATGGTGGGAAAAGACACATTCAGTACTTC. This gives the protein CASSLAGVAGDGGKRHIQYF.

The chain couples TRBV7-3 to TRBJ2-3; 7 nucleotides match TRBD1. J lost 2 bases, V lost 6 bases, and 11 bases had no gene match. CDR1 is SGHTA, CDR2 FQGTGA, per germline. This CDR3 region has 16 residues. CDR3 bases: TGTGCCAGCAGTTCCGGGACAGTATATTCCACAGATACGCAGTATTTT. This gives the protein CASSSGTVYSTDTQYF.

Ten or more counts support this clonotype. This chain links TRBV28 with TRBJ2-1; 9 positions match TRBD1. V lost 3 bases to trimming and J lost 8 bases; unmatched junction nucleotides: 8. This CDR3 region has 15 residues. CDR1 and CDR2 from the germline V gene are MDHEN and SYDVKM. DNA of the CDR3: TGTGCCAGCAGTTTTATGGGACAGGGTCTCCATGAGCAGTTCTTC. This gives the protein CASSFMGQGLHEQFF.

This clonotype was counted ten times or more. The DNA of the CDR3 is TGTGCCAGCAGTTCTCGTGGGACAGCTAACTATGGCTACACCTTC. Protein sequence: CASSSRGTANYGYTF. The chain employs TRBV13 and TRBJ1-2, with 7 positions matching TRBD1. Germline trimming cut 6 bases from V and 0 bases from J; bases unmatched to any gene: 7. In germline, CDR1 is PRHDT, CDR2 FYEKMQ (reference sequence). The CDR3 is made up of 15 amino acids.

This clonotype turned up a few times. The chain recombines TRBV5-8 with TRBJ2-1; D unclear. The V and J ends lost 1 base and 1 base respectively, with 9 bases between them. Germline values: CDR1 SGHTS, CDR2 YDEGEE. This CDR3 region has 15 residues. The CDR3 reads CASSLLGRSYNEQFF. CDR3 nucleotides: TGTGCCAGCAGCTTGTTAGGTAGGTCCTACAATGAGCAGTTCTTC.

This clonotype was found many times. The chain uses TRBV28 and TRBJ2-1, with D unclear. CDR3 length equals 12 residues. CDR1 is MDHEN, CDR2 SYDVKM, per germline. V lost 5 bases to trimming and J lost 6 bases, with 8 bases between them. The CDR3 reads CASSPEVNEQFF. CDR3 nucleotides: TGTGCCAGCAGTCCAGAGGTCAATGAGCAGTTCTTC.

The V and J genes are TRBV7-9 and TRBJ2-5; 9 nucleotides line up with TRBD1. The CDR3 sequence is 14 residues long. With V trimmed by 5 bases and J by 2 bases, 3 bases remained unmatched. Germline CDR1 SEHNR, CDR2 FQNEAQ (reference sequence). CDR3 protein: CASSRTGEQETQYF. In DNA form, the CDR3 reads TGTGCCAGCAGCCGGACAGGGGAACAAGAGACCCAGTACTTC.

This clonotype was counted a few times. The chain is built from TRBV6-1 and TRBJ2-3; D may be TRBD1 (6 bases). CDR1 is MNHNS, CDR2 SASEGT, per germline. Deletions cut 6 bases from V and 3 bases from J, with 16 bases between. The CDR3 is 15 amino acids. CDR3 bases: TGTGCCAGCAGCGAACGAAACAGGGCAACAGATACGCAGTATTTT. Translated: CASSERNRATDTQYF.

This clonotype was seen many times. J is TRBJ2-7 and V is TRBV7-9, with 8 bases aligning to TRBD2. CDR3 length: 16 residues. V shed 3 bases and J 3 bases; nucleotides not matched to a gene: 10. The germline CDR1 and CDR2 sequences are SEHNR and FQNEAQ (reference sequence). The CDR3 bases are TGTGCCAGCAGCTTCCTAACTAGCGGCACTAACTACGAGCAGTACTTC. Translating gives CASSFLTSGTNYEQYF.

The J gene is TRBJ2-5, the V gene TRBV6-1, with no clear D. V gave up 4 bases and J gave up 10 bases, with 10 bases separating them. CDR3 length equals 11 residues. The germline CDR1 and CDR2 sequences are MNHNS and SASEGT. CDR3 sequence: CASSADVGQYF. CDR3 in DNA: TGTGCCAGCAGTGCGGATGTGGGCCAGTACTTC.

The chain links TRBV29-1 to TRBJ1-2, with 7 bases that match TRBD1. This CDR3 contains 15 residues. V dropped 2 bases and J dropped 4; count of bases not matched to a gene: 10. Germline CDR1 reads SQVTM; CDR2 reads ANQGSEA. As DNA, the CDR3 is TGCAGCGTTGAAAATCGTAGGGGACAGTCCTATGGCTACACCTTC. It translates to CSVENRRGQSYGYTF.

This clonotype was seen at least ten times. CDR3 region: CASSTDGTTEAFF. CDR3 bases: TGTGCCAGCAGCACGGATGGGACAACTGAAGCTTTCTTT. The chain employs TRBV7-3 and TRBJ1-1, with TRBD1 as a possible D gene (6 bases). CDR3 length: 13 amino acids. V was shortened by 5 bases and J by 5 bases, with 12 bases between the two germline ends. CDR1 is SGHTA and CDR2 is FQGTGA in the germline V gene.